The rows below give T cell receptor beta chains drawn from one sample of a study of radiotherapy plus CTLA-4 blockade in lung cancer. Assay: immunoSEQ multiplex PCR; the TCRdb copy retains only in-frame clones and omits some. Among fewer than 70,000 clones, around 80% were seen once, and the ten largest hold under 10%. The sample was peripheral blood, taken from a patient treated with radiotherapy plus ipilimumab. The receptors derive from a human donor with non-small cell lung cancer who had a complete response to radiotherapy plus ipilimumab. Both conserved end residues are trimmed from each CDR3. The size of a clone is reported for some rows only, either as once, few or many, or as a class for expanded clones.

CDR3,V,J,size
ASSKRGYTEAF,TRBV19,TRBJ1-1,NA
ASSSPLNTDTQY,TRBV5-1,TRBJ2-3,NA
ASSNGAASEQF,TRBV19,TRBJ2-1,NA
ASSLLGEPQH,TRBV27,TRBJ1-5,NA
ASSPEGDQPQH,TRBV7-9,TRBJ1-5,once
ARGTGGLESYGYT,TRBV10-2,TRBJ1-2,NA
SVWGVTEAF,TRBV29-1,TRBJ1-1,NA
ASSLASGRSGNEQF,TRBV5-4,TRBJ2-1,NA
ASGNNSPLH,TRBV11-3,TRBJ1-6,NA
ASSEALGTGYGYT,TRBV6-1,TRBJ1-2,few
ASSPTGSTEAF,TRBV7-9,TRBJ1-1,few
ASSLGVGTGANVLT,TRBV7-7,TRBJ2-6,NA
ASSRGRADTQY,TRBV7-2,TRBJ2-3,NA
AAGQGAQETQY,TRBV6-5,TRBJ2-5,NA
ASSYSSGGNTGELF,TRBV6-5,TRBJ2-2,NA
ASSSAWGQPQH,TRBV6-6,TRBJ1-5,NA
AWTKGQTHQPQH,TRBV30,TRBJ1-5,once
ASRHTLAGLKETQY,TRBV2,TRBJ2-5,NA
ASSPQGADGYT,TRBV18,TRBJ1-2,NA
ASSLRFRTKNNEQF,TRBV11-3,TRBJ2-1,NA
ASSVAVQETQY,TRBV9,TRBJ2-5,NA
AISDSLNQPQH,TRBV10-3,TRBJ1-5,NA
ASSYSGWNTGELF,TRBV6-5,TRBJ2-2,NA
ASSGGGALSGELF,TRBV10-1,TRBJ2-2,NA
ASSVALAGGETQY,TRBV9,TRBJ2-5,NA
ASSLGGGTRSYNEQF,TRBV11-2,TRBJ2-1,NA
ASSLGPQGAGEKLF,TRBV7-6,TRBJ1-4,NA
ASSRTAANTGELF,TRBV6-5,TRBJ2-2,NA
AITGTGGHTEAF,TRBV10-3,TRBJ1-1,few
ASSYSGASTDTQY,TRBV6-5,TRBJ2-3,NA
ASSLLPPGYT,TRBV7-2,TRBJ1-2,NA
ASSLAPLSSYNEQF,TRBV5-1,TRBJ2-1,once
ASSSGGPFTDTQY,TRBV28,TRBJ2-3,NA
ASSQAATGSSGANVLT,TRBV4-3,TRBJ2-6,NA
ASSERRGLSNQPQH,TRBV6-1,TRBJ1-5,NA
ASSLSGGLEQF,TRBV7-2,TRBJ2-1,NA
ASSPSGATGELF,TRBV4-1,TRBJ2-2,NA
ASSLWTGGNYGYT,TRBV7-2,TRBJ1-2,few
ASSPGWGHGELF,TRBV4-3,TRBJ2-2,NA
ASSLGQSNTEAF,TRBV27,TRBJ1-1,NA
ASSFLGTGLSTEAF,TRBV7-9,TRBJ1-1,NA
ASSLRGNTEAF,TRBV6-1,TRBJ1-1,NA
ASSLEGNTEAF,TRBV7-8,TRBJ1-1,NA
ASSSAWRTGPFQETQY,TRBV14,TRBJ2-5,NA
ASSRGGHTGFSRGTEAF,TRBV11-3,TRBJ1-1,NA
ASRPTGTGELF,TRBV7-2,TRBJ2-2,few
ASSVADRGNYGYT,TRBV9,TRBJ1-2,NA